Below, one T cell receptor beta chain is given with its context. Its specificity is unknown. The table came from immunoSEQ multiplex PCR; TCRdb's copy has only in-frame clones and leaves some out. The sample lists 71,000 or so clones; approximately 78% were seen once. The sample belongs to a study of OX40 agonist ivuxolimab in advanced cancers. General study findings and limits: Researchers did not determine the expanded peripheral T cells' antigen specificity.

Germline CDR1 reads SEHNR; CDR2 reads FQNEAQ (reference sequence). The ends lost 4 bases at V and 5 bases at J; junction bases unmatched: 6. This CDR3 has 15 residues. This chain uses TRBV7-9 with TRBJ2-5; 11 bases are shared with TRBD2. The material sequenced was CD4+ or CD8+ T cells sorted from blood, taken in a trial of the OX40 agonist ivuxolimab. The origin of this receptor is an adult with an advanced solid tumor such as melanoma, head and neck, liver or kidney cancer. In DNA form, the CDR3 reads TGTGCCAGCAGCTCCGGACTAGCGGGCGCGGAGACCCAGTACTTC. Amino acid sequence: CASSSGLAGAETQYF.